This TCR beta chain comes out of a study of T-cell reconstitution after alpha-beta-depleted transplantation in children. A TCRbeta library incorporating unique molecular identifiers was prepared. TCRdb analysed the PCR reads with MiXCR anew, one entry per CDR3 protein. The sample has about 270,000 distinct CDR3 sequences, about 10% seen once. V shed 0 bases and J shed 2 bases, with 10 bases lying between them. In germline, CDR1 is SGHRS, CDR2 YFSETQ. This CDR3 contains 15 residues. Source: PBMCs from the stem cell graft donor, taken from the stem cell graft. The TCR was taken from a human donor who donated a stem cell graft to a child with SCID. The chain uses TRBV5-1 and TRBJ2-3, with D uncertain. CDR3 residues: CASSLEYAPTDTQYF. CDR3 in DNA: TGCGCCAGCAGCTTGGAGTACGCGCCCACAGATACGCAGTATTTT.